This is a list of T cell receptor beta chains from one sample in a study of blood T cells in healthy people across ages. TCRdb reprocessed the 5' RACE reads via MiXCR and lists one record per CDR3 protein. The sample includes around 1.7 million distinct CDR3 sequences, approximately 30% of them seen just once. Sequencing used blood. These receptor sequences come from a woman aged 25 to 39 in good health. CDR3s include the opening cysteine and the closing phenylalanine or tryptophan. Each record gives: V gene, clone size, J gene, CDR3 length, D gene, CDR3 protein, CDR3 DNA. D genes are given only for firm matches. The size field is filled for only some rows; it gives once, few, many or a size class.

>TRBV2|.|TRBJ2-3|13|.
CASALGSVDTQYF
TGTGCCAGCGCCCTGGGTTCAGTGGATACGCAGTATTTT
>TRBV13|.|TRBJ2-1|13|.
CATGESPYNEQFF
TGTGCCACGGGGGAGTCCCCCTACAATGAGCAGTTCTTC
>TRBV10-3|many|TRBJ2-7|16|TRBD1
CAISLTDRGISYEQYF
TGTGCCATCAGCCTGACGGACAGGGGGATCTCCTACGAGCAGTACTTC
>TRBV20-1|.|TRBJ1-2|12|.
CSASTGAYGYTF
TGCAGTGCTAGTACAGGAGCCTATGGCTACACCTTC
>TRBV20-1|.|TRBJ2-5|16|TRBD2
CSARDLAGAYQETQYF
TGCAGTGCTAGAGATCTAGCGGGGGCGTACCAAGAGACCCAGTACTTC
>TRBV9|.|TRBJ1-1|15|.
CASSVGPGSGSEAFF
TGTGCCAGCAGCGTAGGACCCGGGTCAGGGTCTGAAGCTTTCTTT
>TRBV12-3/TRBV12-4|.|TRBJ2-7|15|TRBD2
CASSFMVAGAPEQYF
TGTGCCAGCAGTTTCATGGTAGCGGGAGCCCCCGAGCAGTACTTC
>TRBV20-1|.|TRBJ2-3|15|TRBD2
CSARSTSGPSRTQYF
TGCAGTGCTAGATCTACTAGCGGGCCCTCCCGTACGCAGTATTTT
>TRBV6-5|few|TRBJ1-6|14|.
CASSRGRSGSPLHF
TGTGCCAGCAGCCGCGGGAGGTCGGGATCACCCCTCCACTTT
>TRBV5-1|many|TRBJ1-2|16|TRBD1
CASSLGSKQGLYGYTF
TGCGCCAGCAGCTTGGGTAGCAAACAGGGGCTCTATGGCTACACCTTC
>TRBV5-1|many|TRBJ2-1|15|TRBD2
CASSLTSGGAQVQFF
TGCGCCAGCAGCTTGACTAGCGGGGGGGCCCAGGTGCAGTTCTTC
>TRBV6-5|.|TRBJ1-1|15|TRBD1
CASSETGQAVSKAFF
TGTGCCAGCAGTGAGACCGGACAGGCGGTGTCGAAAGCTTTCTTT
>TRBV5-1|once|TRBJ1-2|13|TRBD1
CASSSSGQDGYTF
TGCGCCAGCAGCTCATCGGGACAGGATGGCTACACCTTC
>TRBV7-2|.|TRBJ2-7|15|.
CASSPGGGTGAEQYF
TGTGCCAGCAGCCCCGGAGGGGGTACGGGTGCCGAGCAGTACTTC
>TRBV19|.|TRBJ2-4|14|TRBD1
CASSRQGLGNIQYF
TGTGCCAGTAGTCGACAGGGTCTGGGGAACATTCAGTACTTC
>TRBV6-6|.|TRBJ2-7|13|.
CASSYVQNYEQYF
TGTGCCAGCAGTTACGTTCAGAATTACGAGCAGTACTTC
>TRBV29-1|many|TRBJ1-2|14|.
CSAGSLITNYGYTF
TGCAGCGCCGGGTCTTTAATCACTAACTATGGCTACACCTTC
>TRBV20-1|.|TRBJ2-7|15|.
CSARTRDHARPEQYF
TGCAGTGCCAGAACCCGGGACCATGCCCGTCCCGAGCAGTACTTC
>TRBV29-1|few|TRBJ2-3|13|.
CSVGGSRGSTQYF
TGCAGCGTTGGGGGTAGCCGGGGTAGTACGCAGTATTTT
>TRBV20-1|many|TRBJ2-1|14|TRBD2
CSAPASGRASEQFF
TGCAGTGCGCCGGCTAGCGGGAGGGCGAGTGAGCAGTTCTTC
>TRBV6-5|.|TRBJ2-2|14|TRBD1
CASSLIRGTGELFF
TGTGCCAGCAGTTTAATCAGGGGGACCGGGGAGCTGTTTTTT
>TRBV29-1|few|TRBJ2-4|16|.
CSVEGLSGLAKNIQYF
TGCAGCGTTGAAGGGCTTTCGGGTTTAGCCAAAAACATTCAGTACTTC
>TRBV29-1|many|TRBJ2-5|13|.
CSVEESSQETQYF
TGCAGCGTTGAAGAGTCCAGCCAAGAGACCCAGTACTTC